These 20 T cell receptor beta chains share one sample of origin, sequenced in a study of memory CD8 T cells in hepatitis C reinfection (dated by TCRdb to between 2016 and 2019). The meaning of the sample's time point label: pre-reinfection, 55 to 20 weeks before reinfection detection. Sorted cells were sequenced directly ex vivo, without in vitro expansion prior to TCR sequencing. The library was prepared using the immunoSEQ multiplex PCR assay. Here the immuneACCESS table is served through TCRdb, limited to in-frame sequences with V and J called. Missing clones are a known gap in these copies; in checked studies unresolved V genes cover under half, and the rest lacks a known reason. The sample contains over 50,000 clones, roughly 91% of them found a single time. Roughly 1% of the sample is held by the ten biggest clonotypes. The specimen sequenced was naive CD8+ T cells sorted from blood. Taken with the paper, the label for cell subset or site translates to: total naive CD8+CD45RO- T cells. The receptor set was obtained from a man between 18 and 29 years old with hepatitis C virus infection.

This sequence joins TRBV30 and TRBJ1-5; the match to TRBD1 covers 9 bases. The CDR3 contains 14 residues. With 0 bases clipped from V and 5 bases from J, the junction kept 2 bases outside the gene matches. Germline CDR1 reads GTSNPN; CDR2 reads SVGIG (reference sequence). CDR3 amino acids: CAWSVGQGHQPQHF. DNA for the CDR3: TGTGCCTGGAGTGTCGGACAGGGGCATCAGCCCCAGCATTTT.

This clone was detected once. V usage is TRBV6-5 and J usage is TRBJ2-1; TRBD1 might be the D (6 bases). Germline loops: CDR1 MNHEY, CDR2 SVGAGI. There are 12 residues in the CDR3. V lost 11 bases to trimming and J lost 6 bases, with 14 bases between them. CDR3 coding DNA: TGTGCCGTCCAGAGGGGGTCCAATGAGCAGTTCTTC. As protein: CAVQRGSNEQFF.

The V gene is TRBV6-5, the J gene TRBJ2-7; 7 bases are a match to TRBD1. The CDR3 spans 15 residues. J lost 3 bases, V lost 2 bases, and 7 bases had no gene match. CDR1 MNHEY and CDR2 SVGAGI come from the germline V gene. Here the CDR3 DNA reads TGTGCCAGCAGTTACCCCCCCCGACAGGGCTACGAGCAGTACGTC. Its translation is CASSYPPRQGYEQYV.

This chain uses TRBV27 with TRBJ2-3; D might be TRBD2 (6 bases). The length of the CDR3 is 14 residues. Trimming took 6 bases from V and 3 from J, leaving 13 bases between them. Germline V lookup: CDR1 MNHEY, CDR2 SMNVEV (reference sequence). As DNA, the CDR3 is TGTGCCAGCAGCCTGGGTGCGGGGACAGATACGCAGTATTTT. Its protein is CASSLGAGTDTQYF.

CDR3 loop: CASSAGSGVGEQYF. As DNA, the CDR3 is TGTGCCAGCAGTGCTGGCTCGGGGGTAGGGGAGCAGTACTTC. This chain connects TRBV27 to TRBJ2-5; tentatively, D is TRBD2 (6 bases). The CDR3 runs to 14 residues. Germline-derived CDR1 and CDR2 are MNHEY and SMNVEV (reference sequence). Trimming took off 5 bases at V and 11 bases at J, with 21 bases between the two ends.

The genes are TRBV11-3 and TRBJ2-7; no clear D. The germline CDR1 and CDR2 sequences are SGHNT and YENEEA. The CDR3 totals 13 residues. Trimming pared 0 bases from V and 2 bases from J, leaving 5 bases between. The CDR3 region is CASSLDFTYEQYF. For the CDR3, the DNA is TGTGCCAGCAGCTTAGATTTTACCTACGAGCAGTACTTC.

The V and J genes are TRBV2 and TRBJ2-5; D remains ambiguous. The J call may be wrong; the DNA end is better matched by TRBJ2-7. This CDR3 region has 13 residues. Germline loops: CDR1 SNHLY, CDR2 FYNNEI. The CDR3 DNA follows: TGTGCCAGCAGTGACGTTGCCATCTACGAGCAGTACTTC. Translated: CASSDVAIYEQYF.

The J gene is TRBJ1-2, the V gene TRBV5-4; no definite D call. Looked up from germline, CDR1 is SGHNT and CDR2 is YYREEE (reference sequence). This CDR3 region has 9 residues. The CDR3 protein is CLEGDGYTF. In DNA form, the CDR3 reads TGTCTGGAGGGAGACGGCTACACCTTC.

This chain connects TRBV27 to TRBJ1-2; 8 bases agree with TRBD1. This CDR3 is 15 amino acids long. The V segment lost 0 bases and the J segment 0 bases; nucleotides outside the gene matches: 0. Germline V lookup: CDR1 MNHEY, CDR2 SMNVEV (reference sequence). For the CDR3, the DNA is TGTGCCAGCAGTTTATCACAGGGGGCTAACTATGGCTACACCTTC. Translation gives CASSLSQGANYGYTF.

The rearrangement links TRBV7-8 to TRBJ2-1; 10 bases are a match to TRBD2. Per germline, CDR1 SGHVS and CDR2 FQNEAQ. V lost 3 bases, J lost 1 base, and 6 bases stayed unmatched. There are 17 residues in the CDR3. DNA for the CDR3: TGTGCCAGCAGCTTCCGGACTAGCGGAGCGTCCTACAATGAGCAGTTCTTC. Its translation: CASSFRTSGASYNEQFF.

This clone is a singleton in its sample. This sequence joins TRBV5-1 and TRBJ2-5; 9 positions match TRBD1. The J call is in doubt because the DNA end fits TRBJ2-7 better. Germline V gene sequence: CDR1 SGHRS, CDR2 YFSETQ. The CDR3 length is 14 residues. CDR3 sequence reads: CASSSGQGDHEQYF. CDR3 nucleotides: TGCGCCAGCAGCTCGGGACAGGGTGACCACGAGCAGTACTTC.

The chain employs TRBV9 and TRBJ2-7, with 9 positions matching TRBD2. Germline CDR1 is SGDLS and CDR2 is YYNGEE. The CDR3 spans 18 residues. V lost 4 bases to trimming and J lost 1 base; unmatched junction nucleotides: 15. The chain's CDR3 is CASSLRPDSGRSSYEQYF. CDR3 nucleotide sequence: TGTGCCAGCAGCCTACGCCCTGATAGCGGGAGATCATCCTACGAGCAGTACTTC.

The J gene is TRBJ2-1, the V gene TRBV5-6; D is unclear. The CDR3 length is 13 residues. The germline gives CDR1 SGHDT, CDR2 YYEEEE. Trimming pared 1 base from V and 7 bases from J, leaving 9 bases between. The CDR3 DNA follows: TGTGCCAGCAGCTTGTTCTCAGATAATGAGCAGTTCTTC. Translation gives CASSLFSDNEQFF.

In its sample, this clone was seen once. The rearrangement links TRBV5-8 to TRBJ2-5; 13 positions match TRBD2. Germline V CDR1 and CDR2: SGHTS, YDEGEE. This CDR3 has 16 amino acids. J lost 4 bases, V lost 4 bases, and 7 bases had no gene match. Here the CDR3 DNA reads TGTGCCAGCAGCGCCGGGACTAGCGGGATGGGAGAGACCCAGTACTTC. It is translated as CASSAGTSGMGETQYF.

This chain connects TRBV30 to TRBJ1-6; maybe TRBD1 (6 bases). V lost 3 bases to trimming and J lost 3 bases, with 9 bases between them. CDR1 and CDR2 (germline): GTSNPN, SVGIG (reference sequence). CDR3 length equals 14 residues. CDR3 amino acids: CAWRQGLYNSPLHF. The CDR3 DNA is TGTGCCTGGAGGCAGGGGCTCTATAATTCACCCCTCCACTTT.

V usage is TRBV7-8 and J usage is TRBJ2-6; D is perhaps TRBD1 (6 bases). V shed 8 bases and J shed 0 bases, with 14 bases lying between them. Per the germline V gene, CDR1 is SGHVS and CDR2 is FQNEAQ. This CDR3 comprises 16 residues. CDR3 in amino acids: CASQNPRGSGANVLTF. CDR3 in DNA: TGTGCCAGCCAAAATCCCAGGGGCTCTGGGGCCAACGTCCTGACTTTC.

This clone was counted between two and nine times. The rearrangement joins TRBV9 to TRBJ2-2; 7 nucleotides line up with TRBD2. Germline V lookup: CDR1 SGDLS, CDR2 YYNGEE. The V segment lost 4 bases and the J segment 0 bases; nucleotides outside the gene matches: 6. This CDR3 is 16 amino acids long. CDR3 DNA: TGTGCCAGCAGCTCCGGACTAGTTACGAACACCGGGGAGCTGTTTTTT. It translates to CASSSGLVTNTGELFF.

The genes are TRBV27 and TRBJ1-1; D is possibly TRBD1 (6 bases). V shed 6 bases and J shed 4 bases, with 21 bases lying between them. Germline lookup yields CDR1 MNHEY and CDR2 SMNVEV (reference sequence). CDR3 length: 16 amino acids. The CDR3 is CASSPRTVLSATEAFF. In DNA, the CDR3 is TGTGCCAGCAGCCCAAGGACAGTACTTTCTGCCACTGAAGCTTTCTTT.

In regard to this clone: At the DNA level, this CDR3 is encoded by other sequences in the same sample as well. The chain couples TRBV7-6 to TRBJ2-3; 9 positions match TRBD2. This CDR3 is built from 17 residues. Losses at the gene ends were 2 bases for V and 6 bases for J; bases not matched to a gene: 12. The germline V gene encodes CDR1 SGHVS and CDR2 FNYEAQ. Here the CDR3 DNA reads TGTGCCAGCAGCTTACTGGGTGGTAGCGGGGGCCGGGATACGCAGTATTTT. It specifies CASSLLGGSGGRDTQYF.

This chain connects TRBV4-1 to TRBJ1-5, with D unclear. This CDR3 is built from 13 residues. CDR1 MGHRA and CDR2 YSYEKL come from the germline V gene. V was clipped by 0 bases and J by 6 bases, with 6 bases between them. The CDR3 DNA is TGCGCCAGCAGCCAAGATCCGGGTCAGCCCCAGCATTTT. Amino acids: CASSQDPGQPQHF.